Listed below are T cell receptor beta chains from one sample, sequenced in a study of CD8 T cells in ankylosing spondylitis. TCRdb used MiXCR to reprocess the 5' RACE reads, holding one entry per CDR3 protein. The table includes about 250,000 distinct CDR3 sequences, more than 20% detected once. The sample comprised blood, either unsorted or a sorted T cell fraction (not recorded which). The receptors stem from a male donor with ankylosing spondylitis or in good health (not recorded which). The CDR3 runs from the conserved cysteine through the conserved F or W. The order of the fields is V gene, clone size, J gene, CDR3 protein. Expanded clones are given a class, and other clones once, few, many or no size at all.

>TRBV12-3/TRBV12-4|many|TRBJ2-1
CASSRQDRGVGNEQFF
>TRBV7-3|.|TRBJ2-5
CASSSQRFETQYF
>TRBV12-3/TRBV12-4|many|TRBJ2-3
CASSPGADTQYF
>TRBV18|.|TRBJ2-5
CASSIRQVGETQYF
>TRBV20-1|.|TRBJ2-1
CSAPAGGPSSSYNEQFF
>TRBV10-3|few|TRBJ2-3
CAISDPREDTQYF
>TRBV20-1|.|TRBJ2-1
CSASPGHSTTGGQFF
>TRBV20-1|many|TRBJ2-5
CSARPSAGTGQETQYF
>TRBV5-1|few|TRBJ2-7
CASSLGTAEQYF
>TRBV12-3/TRBV12-4|.|TRBJ2-5
CASSPGQGGETQYF
>TRBV6-1|few|TRBJ1-5
CASSRGQRDQPQHF
>TRBV4-1|many|TRBJ1-4
CASSQYPGQGVAKLFF
>TRBV12-3/TRBV12-4|few|TRBJ2-5
CASSLRGARLETQYF
>TRBV5-1|.|TRBJ2-2
CASSVMPGELFF
>TRBV20-1|.|TRBJ2-7
CSARDYRVYEQYF
>TRBV10-3|few|TRBJ2-7
CAISGGGYEQYF
>TRBV12-3/TRBV12-4|few|TRBJ1-2
CASGQGEGMRGYTF
>TRBV29-1|many|TRBJ2-7
CSVGDVYEQYF
>TRBV14|.|TRBJ2-7
CASSQVPGSLYEQYF
>TRBV6-1|many|TRBJ1-5
CASADRALNQPQHF
>TRBV6-5|many|TRBJ2-7
CASSYTGQAYEQYF
>TRBV2|many|TRBJ2-1
CASSDSPGEGGYNEQFF
>TRBV21-1|.|TRBJ2-2
CASSKVGGANTGELFF
>TRBV7-8|few|TRBJ2-7
CASSLGQGGEQYF
>TRBV12-3/TRBV12-4|many|TRBJ2-2
CASHLVVGNTGELFF
>TRBV12-3/TRBV12-4|.|TRBJ1-2
CASTTYRYGYTF
>TRBV28|.|TRBJ2-3
CASSRPGQGLDTQYF
>TRBV6-5|many|TRBJ2-2
CASSSRAYNTGELFF
>TRBV12-3/TRBV12-4|many|TRBJ2-7
CASSLAGGGYEQYF
>TRBV15|.|TRBJ2-3
CATSTRQTTSTDTQYF
>TRBV20-1|.|TRBJ2-5
CSARDIRGGTGETQYF
>TRBV7-2|few|TRBJ2-5
CASSPSGGAWETQYF
>TRBV11-2|.|TRBJ2-2
CASSLGSSGGELFF
>TRBV7-2|many|TRBJ2-7
CASSLQQGYYEQYF
>TRBV6-1|many|TRBJ1-1
CASRDGGGVEAFF
>TRBV20-1|many|TRBJ2-1
CSARGRAGGSYNEQFF
>TRBV3-1|.|TRBJ2-2
CASSPGLVNTGELFF
>TRBV6-1|few|TRBJ2-4
CASSWGLAGVNIQYF
>TRBV10-3|.|TRBJ1-4
CAIRGEGNEKLFF
>TRBV12-3/TRBV12-4|many|TRBJ1-6
CASSHGQGGSPLHF
>TRBV12-3/TRBV12-4|few|TRBJ1-1
CASSLRQTNTEAFF
>TRBV6-5|few|TRBJ2-6
CASSYSAPGLQSGANVLTF
>TRBV12-3/TRBV12-4|once|TRBJ2-3
CASRKTGGGVTDTQYF
>TRBV20-1|many|TRBJ2-1
CSAPGRARNEQFF
>TRBV12-3/TRBV12-4|.|TRBJ2-3
CASSSHRLGGARPDTQYF
>TRBV3-1|.|TRBJ2-5
CASSGHFPSRETQYF
>TRBV4-2|few|TRBJ2-7
CASSQGSYLYEQYF
>TRBV28|.|TRBJ2-7
CASNTAPPTYEQYF
>TRBV4-1|few|TRBJ2-7
CASSPPLGEQYF
>TRBV11-2|many|TRBJ1-6
CASRAGTGRSPLHF
>TRBV20-1|.|TRBJ2-1
CFARGLAAYNEQFF
>TRBV12-3/TRBV12-4|few|TRBJ2-2
CASSPTGLTNTGELFF
>TRBV12-3/TRBV12-4|many|TRBJ2-7
CASSLLAGGPYEQYF
>TRBV12-3/TRBV12-4|many|TRBJ1-6
CASSDGVPSPLHF